Shown below are 20 T cell receptor beta chains from a single sample sequenced in a study of prognosis after radiotherapy for stage I lung cancer. Template was genomic DNA; TCR beta CDR3 amplified in two multiplex PCR rounds. Primers specific to each TRBV and TRBJ gene drove first-round PCR. MiXCR, run by TCRdb on the multiplex PCR reads, gives a single entry per CDR3 protein. The sample includes about 21,000 distinct CDR3 sequences, around 40% of them seen just once. Material: PBMCs, obtained before or after stereotactic body radiation therapy (not recorded which). The origin of the receptors is a donor aged 50 or older with non-small cell lung cancer.

The rearrangement joins TRBV5-5 to TRBJ2-1; TRBD2 matches 10 bases. Germline CDR1 SGHKS, CDR2 YYEKEE (reference sequence). The CDR3 consists of 15 residues. Trimming took 7 bases from V and 7 from J; bases not matched to a gene: 11. The CDR3 sequence is CASPHGSSGRNEQFF. In DNA, the CDR3 is TGTGCCAGCCCACACGGCTCTAGCGGGAGAAATGAGCAGTTCTTC. The entire variable domain, with the rest obtained from reference TRBV5-5 and TRBJ2-1, is as follows: DAGVTQSPTHLIKTRGQQVTLRCSPISGHKSVSWYQQVLGQGPQFIFQYYEKEERGRGNFPDRFSARQFPNYSSELNVNALLLGDSALYLCASPHGSSGRNEQFFGPGTRLTVL.

This clonotype occurred many times. The chain couples TRBV7-8 to TRBJ2-1; 10 bases line up with TRBD1. The CDR3 totals 15 residues. V shed 6 bases and J 5 bases; nucleotides not matched to a gene: 7. Germline CDR1 SGHVS, CDR2 FQNEAQ. The CDR3 nucleotides read TGTGCCAGCAGTTACCCCGGGACAGGGGACAATGAGCAGTTCTTC. It yields the protein CASSYPGTGDNEQFF.

This clonotype was picked up many times. The CDR3 nucleotides read TGTGCCAGCAAGACAGAAGAGACCCAGTACTTC. Protein: CASKTEETQYF. The chain is built from TRBV2 and TRBJ2-5; maybe TRBD1 (5 bases). V shed 7 bases and J shed 3 bases, with 6 bases lying between them. The CDR3 has 11 amino acids. Germline V gene lookup returns CDR1 SNHLY and CDR2 FYNNEI.

In this sample, this clonotype turned up many times. The chain is built from TRBV10-3 and TRBJ2-3, with 11 bases fitting TRBD2. The trim removed 3 bases at V and 4 bases at J, leaving 15 bases unmatched. Germline V gene sequence: CDR1 ENHRY, CDR2 SYGVKD. The CDR3 spans 19 residues. CDR3 region: CAISDFSGRADLLADTQYF. CDR3 sequence (DNA): TGTGCCATCAGTGACTTTAGCGGGAGGGCCGATTTATTGGCAGATACGCAGTATTTT.

In this sample, this clonotype turned up many times. This rearrangement joins TRBV9 to TRBJ2-5; 13 bases map to TRBD2. The germline CDR1 and CDR2 sequences are SGDLS and YYNGEE. V lost 3 bases and J lost 5; bases outside the gene matches: 7. The CDR3 is 16 residues long. DNA of the CDR3: TGTGCCAGCAGCGGTGAACTAGCGGGAGGGCGCGAGACCCAGTACTTC. Its translation: CASSGELAGGRETQYF.

With regard to this clonotype: A far larger clone differs by one base, so this is likely a read error. The rearrangement uses TRBV4-1 and TRBJ2-5; no firm D call. The DNA matches TRBJ2-1 better at its end, which makes the J call doubtful. The CDR3 is 16 amino acids. Germline loops: CDR1 MGHRA, CDR2 YSYEKL. The CDR3 is CDSSQDGSGAYNEQFF. Here the CDR3 DNA reads TGCGACAGCAGCCAAGATGGATCCGGAGCCTACAATGAGCAGTTCTTC.

This clonotype was seen at least ten times. The genes are TRBV5-5 and TRBJ1-5; D is possibly TRBD1 (5 bases). The CDR3 contains 16 residues. The V and J ends lost 0 bases and 0 bases respectively, with 10 bases between them. The germline V gene has CDR1 SGHKS and CDR2 YYEKEE (reference sequence). This chain's CDR3 is CASSLVGGDSNQPQHF. Here the CDR3 DNA reads TGTGCCAGCAGCTTGGTTGGGGGGGATAGCAATCAGCCCCAGCATTTT.

This clonotype was detected a few times. This may be a read error: a much more frequent sequence differs by one nucleotide. The V and J genes are TRBV10-3 and TRBJ2-3; the D is unclear. The CDR3 is made up of 16 amino acids. Trimming shortened V by 5 bases and J by 2 bases, and 17 bases separated the two germline ends. Germline loops: CDR1 ENHRY, CDR2 SYGVKD. CDR3 DNA: TGTGCCATCAGTCCCCTTTTGGTCGGAGTCACAGATACGCAGTATTTT. Translating gives CAISPLLVGVTDTQYF.

The sample holds many counts of this clonotype. The junction does not match germline at one end; this may be a read error. The rearrangement joins TRBV7-9 to TRBJ2-1, with 12 bases aligning to TRBD2. This CDR3 has 14 amino acids. The germline CDR1 and CDR2 sequences are SEHNR and FQNEAQ (reference sequence). The CDR3 spells CASRVTSGSPSHLF. The CDR3 nucleotides are TGTGCCAGCAGGGTGACTAGCGGGAGCCCCTCCCACCTCTTC.

The sample holds many counts of this clonotype. The chain uses TRBV7-2 and TRBJ2-7, with TRBD2 matching over 9 bases. The CDR3 is 15 residues long. Germline V gives CDR1 SGHTA, CDR2 FQGNSA. V dropped 5 bases and J dropped 5; count of bases not matched to a gene: 10. Here the CDR3 reads CASSVTGTSNNEQYF. DNA of the CDR3: TGTGCCAGCAGCGTTACCGGGACTAGCAACAACGAGCAGTACTTC.

The chain couples TRBV6-1 to TRBJ2-7; 11 bases are shared with TRBD2. The trim removed 5 bases at V and 3 bases at J, leaving 6 bases unmatched. CDR1 and CDR2 from the germline V gene are MNHNS and SASEGT. This CDR3 is 15 amino acids long. The CDR3 loop reads CASSLGTSGNYEQYF. CDR3 DNA sequence: TGTGCCAGCAGTCTAGGGACTAGCGGAAACTACGAGCAGTACTTC.

The sample holds many counts of this clonotype. V gene TRBV11-3 combines with J gene TRBJ2-7, with 7 bases lining up with TRBD1. Germline CDR1 SGHNT, CDR2 YENEEA. V lost 5 bases, J lost 4 bases, and 14 bases stayed unmatched. The CDR3 has 16 amino acids. CDR3 sequence: CASSGATGTVSYEQYF. CDR3 DNA: TGTGCCAGCAGCGGCGCAACCGGGACAGTCTCTTACGAGCAGTACTTC.

The gene calls are TRBV7-3 and TRBJ2-5; 7 bases line up with TRBD2. This CDR3 is 16 amino acids long. The junction had 14 bases not matched to a gene; V was cut back by 5 bases and J by 5 bases. Germline V gene lookup returns CDR1 SGHTA and CDR2 FQGTGA. The CDR3 sequence: CASSRRREWMGETQYF. CDR3 sequence (DNA): TGTGCCAGCAGCCGTAGGCGGGAGTGGATGGGGGAGACCCAGTACTTC.

Here the CDR3 DNA reads TGCAGCGTTGAAGATCGGTTAGGGGAAAAACTGTTTTTT. This encodes CSVEDRLGEKLFF. The chain recombines TRBV29-1 with TRBJ1-4, with no clear D. The CDR3 is made up of 13 amino acids. V was cut by 0 bases and J by 8 bases, with 10 bases left in between. Germline V gene sequence: CDR1 SQVTM, CDR2 ANQGSEA.

CDR3 amino acids: CASSQGGWEVGEQYF. The CDR3 nucleotides are TGTGCCAGCAGCCAAGGGGGGTGGGAGGTAGGCGAGCAGTACTTC. The chain carries TRBV7-2 and TRBJ2-7, with D perhaps assigned TRBD1 or TRBD2 (6 bases each). Germline CDR1 is SGHTA and CDR2 is FQGNSA. Trimming left V 5 bases short and J 6 bases short, with 20 bases between. This CDR3 contains 15 residues.

J is TRBJ1-3 and V is TRBV4-2; the D is unclear. The CDR3 contains 14 residues. Germline lookup yields CDR1 LGHNA and CDR2 YNFKEQ. V gave up 1 base and J gave up 4 bases, with 8 bases separating them. DNA for the CDR3: TGTGCCAGCAGCCAAGGAGGGCAGGGAAACACCATATATTTT. Encoded protein: CASSQGGQGNTIYF.

Only one count was recorded for this clonotype. A far larger clone is one base from this, pointing to a likely read error. The rearrangement links TRBV6-4 to TRBJ2-7; TRBD1 matches at 7 bases. V gave up 6 bases and J gave up 0 bases; unmatched junction bases: 11. This CDR3 is 16 amino acids long. The germline V gene has CDR1 MRHNA and CDR2 SNTAGT. CDR3 sequence: CASSDPRGSCSYEQYF. CDR3 DNA sequence: TGTGCCAGCAGCGACCCCAGGGGGTCCTGCTCCTACGAGCAGTACTTC.

At least ten counts were recorded for this clonotype. The chain uses TRBV6-2 or TRBV6-3 and TRBJ1-2; 12 nucleotides align to TRBD1. The length of the CDR3 is 14 residues. V shed 6 bases and J 7 bases; nucleotides not matched to a gene: 6. Looked up from germline, CDR1 is MNHEY and CDR2 is SVGEGT. CDR3 in DNA: TGTGCCAGCAGGCGGGACAGGGGGCGGGGTGGCTACACCTTC. Protein: CASRRDRGRGGYTF.

This chain uses TRBV6-1 with TRBJ1-1; 7 nucleotides match TRBD1. V lost 4 bases, J lost 0 bases, and 14 bases stayed unmatched. Germline V lookup: CDR1 MNHNS, CDR2 SASEGT. This CDR3 region has 18 residues. Here the CDR3 DNA reads TGTGCCAGCAGTGTGCGAGGACAGGTAAAATTTTTGAACACTGAAGCTTTCTTT. This sequence encodes CASSVRGQVKFLNTEAFF.

The chain employs TRBV12-3 or TRBV12-4 and TRBJ2-3, with D possibly matching TRBD2 (6 bases). V was clipped by 0 bases and J by 5 bases, with 9 bases between them. The CDR3 is 14 residues long. The CDR3 protein is CASSLAGGGDTQYF. The CDR3 DNA sequence: TGTGCCAGCAGTTTAGCGGGAGGAGGAGATACGCAGTATTTT.